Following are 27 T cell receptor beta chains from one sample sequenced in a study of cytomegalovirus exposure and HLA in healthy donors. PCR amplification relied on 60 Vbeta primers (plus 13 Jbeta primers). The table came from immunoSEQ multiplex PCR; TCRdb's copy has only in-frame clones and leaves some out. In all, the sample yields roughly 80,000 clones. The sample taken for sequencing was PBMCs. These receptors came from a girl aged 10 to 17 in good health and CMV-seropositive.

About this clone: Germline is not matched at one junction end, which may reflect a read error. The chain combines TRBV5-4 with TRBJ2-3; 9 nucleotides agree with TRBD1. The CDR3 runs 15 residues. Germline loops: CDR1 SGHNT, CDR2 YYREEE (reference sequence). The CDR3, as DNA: TGTGCCAGCAGCTTACAGGGGGCGCTGACAGATAAGCAGTATTTT. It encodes CASSLQGALTDKQYF. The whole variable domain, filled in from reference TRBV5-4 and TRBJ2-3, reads ETGVTQSPTHLIKTRGQQVTLRCSSQSGHNTVSWYQQALGQGPQFIFQYYREEENGRGNFPPRFSGLQFPNYSSELNVNALELDDSALYLCASSLQGALTDKQYFGPGTRLTVL.

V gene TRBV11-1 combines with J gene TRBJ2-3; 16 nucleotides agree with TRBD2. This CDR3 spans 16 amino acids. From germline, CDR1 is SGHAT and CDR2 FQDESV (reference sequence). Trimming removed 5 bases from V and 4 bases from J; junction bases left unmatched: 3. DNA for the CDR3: TGTGCCAGCAGCGGGGGACTAGCGGGGGGGCCAGATACGCAGTATTTT. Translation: CASSGGLAGGPDTQYF.

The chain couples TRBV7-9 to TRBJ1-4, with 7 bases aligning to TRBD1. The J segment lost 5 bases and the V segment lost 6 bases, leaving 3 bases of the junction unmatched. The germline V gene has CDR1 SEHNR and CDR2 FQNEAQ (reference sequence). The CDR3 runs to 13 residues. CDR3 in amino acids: CASSLDRNEKLFF. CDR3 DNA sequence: TGTGCCAGCAGTTTGGACAGGAATGAAAAACTGTTTTTT.

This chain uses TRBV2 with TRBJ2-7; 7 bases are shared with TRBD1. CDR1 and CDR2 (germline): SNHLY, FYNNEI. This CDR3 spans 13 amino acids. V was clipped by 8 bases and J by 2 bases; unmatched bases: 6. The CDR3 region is CASFRDRAYEQYF. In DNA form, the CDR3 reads TGTGCCAGCTTTCGGGACAGAGCCTACGAGCAGTACTTC.

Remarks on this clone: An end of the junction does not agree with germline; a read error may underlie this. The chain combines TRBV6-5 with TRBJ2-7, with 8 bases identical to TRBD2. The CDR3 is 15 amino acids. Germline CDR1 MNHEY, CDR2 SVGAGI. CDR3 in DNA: TGTGCCAGCAATTACACGGGGGGGGCTTCCTACGAGCAGTACTTC. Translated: CASNYTGGASYEQYF.

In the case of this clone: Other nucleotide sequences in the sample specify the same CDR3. The CDR3 DNA reads as TGTGCCAGCAGTACCCGGGACACACAATCACCCCTCCACTTT. This sequence encodes CASSTRDTQSPLHF. The chain has TRBV6-5 and TRBJ1-6; TRBD1 might be the D (6 bases). Trimming left V 5 bases short and J 10 bases short, with 15 bases between. CDR1 MNHEY and CDR2 SVGAGI come from the germline V gene. The CDR3 length is 14 residues.

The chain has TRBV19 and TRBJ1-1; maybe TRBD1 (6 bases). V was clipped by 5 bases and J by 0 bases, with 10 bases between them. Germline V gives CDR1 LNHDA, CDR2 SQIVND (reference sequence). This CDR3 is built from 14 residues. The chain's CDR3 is CASSVGQLNTEAFF. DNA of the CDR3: TGTGCCAGTAGTGTCGGACAGCTGAACACTGAAGCTTTCTTT.

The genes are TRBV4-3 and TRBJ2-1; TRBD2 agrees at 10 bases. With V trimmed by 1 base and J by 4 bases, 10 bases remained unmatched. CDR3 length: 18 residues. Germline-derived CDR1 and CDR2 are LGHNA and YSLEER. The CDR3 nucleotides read TGCGCCAGCAGCCAAGGGAGCATTAGCGGGGGGCCTTACAATGAGCAGTTCTTC. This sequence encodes CASSQGSISGGPYNEQFF.

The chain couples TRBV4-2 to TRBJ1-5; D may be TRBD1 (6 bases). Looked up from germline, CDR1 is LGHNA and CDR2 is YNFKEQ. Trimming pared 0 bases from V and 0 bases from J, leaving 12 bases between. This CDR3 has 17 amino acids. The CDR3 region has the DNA TGTGCCAGCAGCCAAGAAGCCAGGGGCTATAGCAATCAGCCCCAGCATTTT. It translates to CASSQEARGYSNQPQHF.

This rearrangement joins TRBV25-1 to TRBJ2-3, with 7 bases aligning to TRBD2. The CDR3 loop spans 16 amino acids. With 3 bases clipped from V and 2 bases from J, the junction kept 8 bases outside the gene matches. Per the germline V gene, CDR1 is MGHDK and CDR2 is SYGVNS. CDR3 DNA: TGTGCCAGCAGTGAGGAGGGCGGGGGTCCCACAGATACGCAGTATTTT. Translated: CASSEEGGGPTDTQYF.

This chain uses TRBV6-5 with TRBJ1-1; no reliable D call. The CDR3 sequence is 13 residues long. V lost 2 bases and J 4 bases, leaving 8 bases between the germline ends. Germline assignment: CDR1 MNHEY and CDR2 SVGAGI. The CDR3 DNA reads TGTGCCAGCAGTTACGGGGAGGGCACTGAAGCTTTCTTT. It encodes CASSYGEGTEAFF.

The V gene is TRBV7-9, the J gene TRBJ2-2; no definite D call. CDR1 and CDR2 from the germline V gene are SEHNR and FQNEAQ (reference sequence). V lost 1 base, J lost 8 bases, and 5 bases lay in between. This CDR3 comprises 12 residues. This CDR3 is CASSLVPGELFF. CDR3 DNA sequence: TGTGCCAGCAGCTTAGTTCCGGGGGAGCTGTTTTTT. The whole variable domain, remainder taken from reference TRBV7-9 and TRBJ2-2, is DTGVSQNPRHKITKRGQNVTFRCDPISEHNRLYWYRQTLGQGPEFLTYFQNEAQLEKSRLLSDRFSAERPKGSFSTLEIQRTEQGDSAMYLCASSLVPGELFFGEGSRLTVL.

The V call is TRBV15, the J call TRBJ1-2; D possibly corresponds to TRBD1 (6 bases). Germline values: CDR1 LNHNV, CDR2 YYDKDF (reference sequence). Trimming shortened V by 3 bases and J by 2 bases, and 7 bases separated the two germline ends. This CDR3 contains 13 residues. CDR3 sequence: CATSSGQNYGYTF. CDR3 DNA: TGTGCCACCAGCAGTGGACAGAACTATGGCTACACCTTC.

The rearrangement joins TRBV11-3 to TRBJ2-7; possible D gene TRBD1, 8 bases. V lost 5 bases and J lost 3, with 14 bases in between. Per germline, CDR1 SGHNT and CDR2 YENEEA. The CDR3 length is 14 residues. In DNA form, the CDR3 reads TGTGCCAGCAGCCTGACAGGGGAGGGCTACGAGCAGTACGTC. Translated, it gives CASSLTGEGYEQYV.

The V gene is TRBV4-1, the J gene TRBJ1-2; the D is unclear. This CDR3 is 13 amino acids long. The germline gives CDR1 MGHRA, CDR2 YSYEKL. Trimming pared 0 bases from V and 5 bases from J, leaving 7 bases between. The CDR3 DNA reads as TGCGCCAGCAGCCAAGAACTCGGGTATGGCTACACCTTC. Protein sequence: CASSQELGYGYTF.

CDR3 loop: CASSHSQGDGYGYTF. The CDR3 nucleotides read TGTGCCAGCTCCCATTCACAGGGTGACGGCTATGGCTACACCTTC. The chain employs TRBV18 and TRBJ1-2, with a tentative D call TRBD1 (6 bases). The CDR3 length is 15 residues. Germline V CDR1 and CDR2: KGHSH, LQKENI. Trimming shortened V by 6 bases and J by 4 bases, and 18 bases separated the two germline ends.

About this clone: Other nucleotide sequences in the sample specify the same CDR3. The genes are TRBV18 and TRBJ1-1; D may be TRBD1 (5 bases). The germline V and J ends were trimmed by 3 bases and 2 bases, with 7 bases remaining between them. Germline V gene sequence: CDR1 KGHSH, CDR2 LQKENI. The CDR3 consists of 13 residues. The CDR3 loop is CASSPQGNTEAFF. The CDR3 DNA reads TGTGCCAGCTCACCGCAGGGAAACACTGAAGCTTTCTTT.

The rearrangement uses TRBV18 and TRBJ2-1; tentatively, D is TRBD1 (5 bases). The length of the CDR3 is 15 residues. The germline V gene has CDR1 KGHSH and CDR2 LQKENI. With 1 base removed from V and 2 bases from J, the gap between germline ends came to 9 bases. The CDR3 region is CASSPLTAAYNEQFF. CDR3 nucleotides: TGTGCCAGCTCACCACTGACAGCCGCCTACAATGAGCAGTTCTTC. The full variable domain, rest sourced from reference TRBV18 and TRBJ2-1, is NAGVMQNPRHLVRRRGQEARLRCSPMKGHSHVYWYRQLPEEGLKFMVYLQKENIIDESGMPKERFSAEFPKEGPSILRIQQVVRGDSAAYFCASSPLTAAYNEQFFGPGTRLTVL.

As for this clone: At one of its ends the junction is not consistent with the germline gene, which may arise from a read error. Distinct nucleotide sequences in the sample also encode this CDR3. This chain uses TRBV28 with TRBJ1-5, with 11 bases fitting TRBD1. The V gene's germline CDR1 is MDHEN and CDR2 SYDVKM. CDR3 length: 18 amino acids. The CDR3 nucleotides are TGTGCCAGCAGTGGGACAGGGGGAAAAGGGATAGCCAATCAGCCCCAGCACTTT. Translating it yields CASSGTGGKGIANQPQHF.

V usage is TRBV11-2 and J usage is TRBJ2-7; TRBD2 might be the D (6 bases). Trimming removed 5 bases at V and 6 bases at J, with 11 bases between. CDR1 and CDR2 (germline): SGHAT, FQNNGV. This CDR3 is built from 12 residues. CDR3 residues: CASSIAGLEQYF. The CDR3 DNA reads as TGTGCCAGCAGCATTGCGGGACTCGAGCAGTACTTC. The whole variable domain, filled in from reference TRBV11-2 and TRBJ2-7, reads EAGVAQSPRYKIIEKRQSVAFWCNPISGHATLYWYQQILGQGPKLLIQFQNNGVVDDSQLPKDRFSAERLKGVDSTLKIQPAKLEDSAVYLCASSIAGLEQYFGPGTRLTVT.

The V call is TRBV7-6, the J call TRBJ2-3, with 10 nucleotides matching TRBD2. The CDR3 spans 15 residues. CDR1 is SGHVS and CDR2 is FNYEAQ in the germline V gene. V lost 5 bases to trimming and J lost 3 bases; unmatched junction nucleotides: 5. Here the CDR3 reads CASSTAGGVTDTQYF. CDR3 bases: TGTGCCAGCAGCACAGCGGGGGGGGTTACAGATACGCAGTATTTT.

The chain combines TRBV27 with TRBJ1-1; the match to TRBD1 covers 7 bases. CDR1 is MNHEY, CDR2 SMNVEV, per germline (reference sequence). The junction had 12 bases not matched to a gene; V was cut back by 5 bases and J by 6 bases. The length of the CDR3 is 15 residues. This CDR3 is CASSISDRVRSEAFF. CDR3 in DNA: TGTGCCAGCAGTATCTCAGACAGGGTCAGGTCTGAAGCTTTCTTT.

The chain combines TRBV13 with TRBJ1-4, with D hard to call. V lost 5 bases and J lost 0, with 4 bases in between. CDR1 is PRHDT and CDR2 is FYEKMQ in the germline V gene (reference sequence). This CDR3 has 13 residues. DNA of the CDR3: TGTGCCAGCAGCCTTTCAACTAATGAAAAACTGTTTTTT. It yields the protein CASSLSTNEKLFF.

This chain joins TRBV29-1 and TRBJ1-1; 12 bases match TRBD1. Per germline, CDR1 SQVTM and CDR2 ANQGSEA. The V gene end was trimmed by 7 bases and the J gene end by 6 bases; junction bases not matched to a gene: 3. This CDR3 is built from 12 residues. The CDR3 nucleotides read TGCAGCGCGGGGACAGGGGGCCCTGAAGCTTTCTTT. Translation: CSAGTGGPEAFF.

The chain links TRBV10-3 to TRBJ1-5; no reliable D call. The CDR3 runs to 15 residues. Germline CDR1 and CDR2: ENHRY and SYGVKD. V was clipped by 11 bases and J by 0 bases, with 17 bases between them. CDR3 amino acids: CAVPGSEYSNQPQHF. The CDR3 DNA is TGTGCCGTACCCGGGAGCGAGTATAGCAATCAGCCCCAGCATTTT.

The CDR3 spells CASSRAGAYGYTF. The CDR3 nucleotides are TGTGCCAGCAGCCGTGCGGGAGCTTATGGCTACACCTTC. This chain uses TRBV5-4 with TRBJ1-2; unclear D gene. Germline V lookup: CDR1 SGHNT, CDR2 YYREEE (reference sequence). Trimming cost V 4 bases and J 5 bases, with 12 bases left between them. CDR3 size: 13 residues.

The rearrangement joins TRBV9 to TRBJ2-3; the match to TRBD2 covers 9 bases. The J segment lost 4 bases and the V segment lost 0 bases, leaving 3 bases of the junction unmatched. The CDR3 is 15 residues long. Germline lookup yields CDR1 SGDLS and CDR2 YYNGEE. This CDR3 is CASSVGGGAADTQYF. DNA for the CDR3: TGTGCCAGCAGCGTAGGCGGGGGGGCCGCAGATACGCAGTATTTT.